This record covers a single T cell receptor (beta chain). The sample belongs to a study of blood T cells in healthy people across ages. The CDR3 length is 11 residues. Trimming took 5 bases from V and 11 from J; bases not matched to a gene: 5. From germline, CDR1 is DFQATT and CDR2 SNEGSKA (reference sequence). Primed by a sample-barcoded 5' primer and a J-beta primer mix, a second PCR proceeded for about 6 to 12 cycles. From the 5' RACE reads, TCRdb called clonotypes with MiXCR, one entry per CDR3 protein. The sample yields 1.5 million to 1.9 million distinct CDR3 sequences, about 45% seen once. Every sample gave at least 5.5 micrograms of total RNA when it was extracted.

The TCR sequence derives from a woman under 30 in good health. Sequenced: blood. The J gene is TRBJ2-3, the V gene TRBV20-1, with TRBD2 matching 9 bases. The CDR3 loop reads CSAEERGVQYF. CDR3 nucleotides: TGCAGTGCTGAGGAGCGGGGGGTGCAGTATTTT.